This T cell receptor beta chain was obtained from a study of T cell clonality in common variable immunodeficiency. Study-wide findings and caveats: CVID subjects showed higher TCRbeta clonality than healthy controls. Reportedly, TCR beta sequences from common variable immunodeficiency showed fewer deletions and N-nucleotide insertions.

CVID and control samples used equivalent genomic DNA input. Sequencing used immunoSEQ multiplex PCR; TCRdb keeps in-frame clones, though not all of them. This sample shows about 44,000 clones and no singletons; 10% rests with the ten largest. This clone was seen ten or more times. Its antigen is currently unknown. Coverage ceases 3 residues before the CDR3 finishes, and the germline J gene fills in the end. V shed 2 bases, J shed 6 bases, and the junction held 16 bases outside the gene matches. CDR3 length: 16 residues. CDR1 DFQATT and CDR2 SNEGSKA come from the germline V gene (reference sequence). The gene calls are TRBV20-1 and TRBJ2-7, with 7 bases aligning to TRBD2. The material sequenced was peripheral blood mononuclear cells. The sequence derives from a person aged 18 to 75 in good health. The sequenced CDR3 bases are TGCAGTGCTAGATCTGGGCGGGTGGTCGGGAGGAGCGAG. This gives the protein CSARSGRVVGRSE. The full-length CDR3 reads as CSARSGRVVGRSEQYF.